The TCR beta chain described here comes from a study of cytotoxic CD8 clonotypes in ibrutinib-treated CLL. Germline V gene sequence: CDR1 SGHTA, CDR2 FQGNSA. Trimming removed 1 base at V and 3 bases at J, with 13 bases between. The CDR3 spans 15 residues. About this clone: Its specificity is unknown.

Sequencing used immunoSEQ multiplex PCR; TCRdb keeps in-frame clones, though not all of them. The profile covers approximately 74,000 clones, with 80% appearing a single time and less than 9% taken by the ten largest. Overall study findings and caveats: Starting clonality was above that of age-matched healthy donors and tracked circulating CD8+ T-cell counts. Investigators sampled sustained-remission and progressing patients at differing times.

This clonotype originated in a human donor with chronic lymphocytic leukemia. Sequencing used PBMCs, obtained at disease progression, from a patient treated with ibrutinib. The chain couples TRBV7-2 to TRBJ2-7; no reliable D call. The chain's CDR3 is CASSLVRLASYEQYF. The CDR3 nucleotides read TGTGCCAGCAGCTTAGTACGGCTGGCCAGCTACGAGCAGTACTTC.